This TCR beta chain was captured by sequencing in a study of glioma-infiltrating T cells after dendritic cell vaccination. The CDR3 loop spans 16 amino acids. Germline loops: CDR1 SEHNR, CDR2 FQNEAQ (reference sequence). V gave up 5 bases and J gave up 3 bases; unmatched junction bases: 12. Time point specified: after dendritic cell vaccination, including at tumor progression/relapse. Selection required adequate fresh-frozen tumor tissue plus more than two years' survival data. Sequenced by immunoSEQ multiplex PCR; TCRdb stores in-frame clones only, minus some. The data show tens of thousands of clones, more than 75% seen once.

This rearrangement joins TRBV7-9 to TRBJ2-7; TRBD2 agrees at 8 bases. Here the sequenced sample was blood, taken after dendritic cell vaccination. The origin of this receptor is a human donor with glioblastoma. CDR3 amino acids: CASSPGGGSGIYEQYF. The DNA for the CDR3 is TGTGCCAGCAGCCCGGGGGGAGGTAGCGGGATCTACGAGCAGTACTTC.